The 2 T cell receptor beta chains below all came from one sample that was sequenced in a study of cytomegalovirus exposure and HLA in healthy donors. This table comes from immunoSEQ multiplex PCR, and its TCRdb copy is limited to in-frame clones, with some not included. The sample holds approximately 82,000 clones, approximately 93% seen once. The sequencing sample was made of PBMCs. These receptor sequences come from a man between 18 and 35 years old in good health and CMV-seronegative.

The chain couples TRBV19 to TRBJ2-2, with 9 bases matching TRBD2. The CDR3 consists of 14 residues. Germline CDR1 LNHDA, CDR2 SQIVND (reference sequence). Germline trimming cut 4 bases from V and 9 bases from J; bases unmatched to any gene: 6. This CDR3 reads CASSTLAGARELFF. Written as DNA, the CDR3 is TGTGCCAGTAGTACGTTAGCGGGAGCAAGGGAGCTGTTTTTT.

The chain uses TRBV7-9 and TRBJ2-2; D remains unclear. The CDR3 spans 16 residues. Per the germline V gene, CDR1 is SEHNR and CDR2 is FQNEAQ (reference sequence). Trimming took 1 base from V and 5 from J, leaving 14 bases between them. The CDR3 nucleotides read TGTGCCAGCAGCTTAGGGGCCCACCCCGCTACCGGGGAGCTGTTTTTT. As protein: CASSLGAHPATGELFF.